This T cell receptor (beta chain) derives from a study of vaccination effects on CD4 cells after COVID-19. Overall study: Post-vaccine sampling took place a median of 72 days after the second dose.

Study-wide results and caveats: Recruitment yielded few convalescent patients, and the study had no early post-infection timepoints. In the late period after vaccination, infection- and vaccine-induced clones contracted markedly.

Before sequencing took place, the ViraFEST assay used viral peptide pools to expand antigen-specific CD4+ T cells. The authors isolated CD4+ T cells after 10 days of culture. Participants received two doses of either the BNT162b2 or mRNA-1273 vaccine. Some 2 million PBMC per well received approximately 9.4 IU/ml IL-2 and 9 to 10 ug/ml peptides in culture. The sample holds one count of this clone. Its antigen is still unknown. The repertoire was sequenced with immunoSEQ multiplex PCR; TCRdb's copy has only in-frame clones and lacks some. The sample includes over 60,000 clones, around 70% of them seen just once. This CDR3 contains 15 residues. Germline V gene sequence: CDR1 SGHRS, CDR2 YFSETQ. V gave up 4 bases and J gave up 8 bases, with 21 bases separating them.

Specimen: CD4+ T cells from PBMCs cultured with HCoV-229E spike peptides, collected after COVID-19 vaccination. The TCR was taken from a human donor who received a COVID-19 vaccine. V is TRBV5-1 and J is TRBJ1-2, with D possibly being TRBD1 (6 bases). CDR3 DNA sequence: TGCGCCAGCAGCCTAATACAGGGTTCCGCGGGGGGCTACACCTTC. It translates to CASSLIQGSAGGYTF.